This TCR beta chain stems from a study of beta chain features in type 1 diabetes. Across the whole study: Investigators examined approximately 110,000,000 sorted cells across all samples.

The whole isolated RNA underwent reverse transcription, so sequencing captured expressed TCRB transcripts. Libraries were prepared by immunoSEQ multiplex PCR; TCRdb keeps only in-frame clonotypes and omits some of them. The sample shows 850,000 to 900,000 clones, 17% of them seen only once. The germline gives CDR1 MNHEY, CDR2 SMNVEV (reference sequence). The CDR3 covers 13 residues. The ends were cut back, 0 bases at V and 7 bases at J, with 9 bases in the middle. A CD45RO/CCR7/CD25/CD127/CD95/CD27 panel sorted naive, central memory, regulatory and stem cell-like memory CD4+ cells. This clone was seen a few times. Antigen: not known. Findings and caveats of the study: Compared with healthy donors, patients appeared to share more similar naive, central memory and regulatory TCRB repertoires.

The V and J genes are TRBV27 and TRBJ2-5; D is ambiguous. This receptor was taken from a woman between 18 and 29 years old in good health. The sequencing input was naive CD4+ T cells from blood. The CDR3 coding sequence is TGTGCCAGCAGTTTATCGCCCAGATGGACCCAGTACTTC. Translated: CASSLSPRWTQYF.